The present T cell receptor (beta chain) was sequenced within a study of T cells after yellow fever vaccination. The germline V gene encodes CDR1 SGHTA and CDR2 FQGNSA. CDR3 length: 15 amino acids. With V trimmed by 5 bases and J by 12 bases, 15 bases remained unmatched. In its sample, this clonotype was seen a few times. TCRdb called the 5' RACE reads again in MiXCR, with one record for every CDR3 protein. The repertoire has approximately 300,000 distinct CDR3 sequences, under 15% of them found once; the top ten carry 0.4% to 0.55%. The clonotype comes from a man aged 25 to 45 who received the YFV17D yellow fever vaccine. This rearrangement joins TRBV7-2 to TRBJ2-4, with TRBD2 matching 8 bases. The source material was CD4+ T cells sorted from PBMCs, sampled 45 days after the yellow fever booster vaccination. The CDR3 coding sequence is TGTGCCAGCAGCCCCCCCGGGATAGCGGGACTCAGTCAGTACTTC. Translated: CASSPPGIAGLSQYF.